A selection of T cell receptor beta chains follows, all from one sample in a study of T cell responses to AZD1222 COVID-19 vaccine. Only in-frame clones appear in the TCRdb table, and some are missing; sequencing was by immunoSEQ multiplex PCR. Counted here are some 130,000 clones, roughly 89% occurring once; the ten biggest clones make up 6.3%. Source: peripheral blood, taken on day 0 of AZD1222 vaccination. These receptors were taken from an adult in good health. CDR3s include the opening cysteine and the closing phenylalanine or tryptophan. Fields, in order: V gene, clone size, D gene, CDR3 protein. A D gene is named only where the DNA matches it firmly. Rows give clone size only sometimes, using once, few, many, or a class for an expanded clone.

V: TRBV28
size: NA
D: NA
CDR3: CASSLFRTGELFF

V: TRBV27
size: NA
D: TRBD2
CDR3: CASHPWGGAGNTGELFF

V: TRBV6-1
size: NA
D: TRBD1
CDR3: CASSGPWTGSPDTQYF

V: TRBV5-8
size: NA
D: NA
CDR3: CASKTGFGNTIYF

V: TRBV6-2/TRBV6-3
size: NA
D: NA
CDR3: CASSRQANTEAFF

V: TRBV7-9
size: NA
D: NA
CDR3: CASSFTLSATEAFF

V: TRBV5-5
size: NA
D: NA
CDR3: CASSLQPGHWNTEAFF

V: TRBV30
size: NA
D: NA
CDR3: CSGGRTEAFF

V: TRBV9
size: NA
D: TRBD2
CDR3: CASSVRTSGGGEQFF

V: TRBV5-4
size: NA
D: TRBD1
CDR3: CATSLRGNYGYTF

V: TRBV19
size: NA
D: NA
CDR3: CASSGARSGEQFF

V: TRBV12-3/TRBV12-4
size: NA
D: NA
CDR3: CASGQGRYSPLHF

V: TRBV19
size: NA
D: NA
CDR3: CASSDTGTSYGYTF

V: TRBV4-2
size: NA
D: TRBD2
CDR3: CASSQGTSGGGGETQYF

V: TRBV4-2
size: NA
D: NA
CDR3: CASSQEGPNTFF

V: TRBV18
size: NA
D: NA
CDR3: CASSPYDPADGYTF

V: TRBV19
size: once
D: NA
CDR3: CASSTLSPQRTGELFF

V: TRBV2
size: NA
D: NA
CDR3: CATEKARTTSPYEQYF

V: TRBV3-1/TRBV3-2
size: NA
D: NA
CDR3: CASSLIGVNTEAFF

V: TRBV19
size: NA
D: TRBD1
CDR3: CASRTTGLSNTEAFF

V: TRBV5-1
size: NA
D: NA
CDR3: CASSIGSVVDEQYF

V: TRBV6-5
size: once
D: NA
CDR3: CASSYSLLTKSPLHF

V: TRBV6-6
size: NA
D: NA
CDR3: CASSYAGPDTQYF

V: TRBV9
size: NA
D: NA
CDR3: CASSVEWLVSYNEQFF

V: TRBV5-4
size: NA
D: TRBD1
CDR3: CASSRDSKSTEAFF

V: TRBV9
size: NA
D: NA
CDR3: CASSPTGNTEAFF

V: TRBV10-2
size: NA
D: NA
CDR3: CASRTEKNTEAFF

V: TRBV2
size: NA
D: NA
CDR3: CAVEYPGGYSPLHF

V: TRBV7-2
size: NA
D: TRBD1
CDR3: CASSPRRTGNNSPLHF

V: TRBV29-1
size: NA
D: TRBD2
CDR3: CSVEGRTSGQMRTQYF

V: TRBV18
size: NA
D: TRBD1
CDR3: CASSPLGQGGRYGYTF

V: TRBV19
size: once
D: NA
CDR3: CASSITGPYEQYF

V: TRBV25-1
size: NA
D: TRBD1
CDR3: CASSTHRGLGTEAFF

V: TRBV6-5
size: NA
D: NA
CDR3: CASSWQGSYTF

V: TRBV30
size: once
D: NA
CDR3: CAWSKLPGLTDTEAFF

V: TRBV27
size: NA
D: NA
CDR3: CASSGGASTQYF

V: TRBV24-1
size: NA
D: NA
CDR3: CATSDSMGGYTF